Sequencing of this T cell receptor (beta chain) was carried out in a study of CD8 T cells in ankylosing spondylitis. Study findings and constraints: The study looked at matched synovial fluid samples from ankylosing spondylitis patients. Disease-linked clones were reported to be significantly enriched there. Among TCR beta sequences, a motif of under 10 highly homologous variants appeared characteristic of ankylosing spondylitis blood. Peripheral blood samples showed relatively rare disease-linked clones, and these clones were CD8+.

In its sample, this clonotype was seen a few times. The antigen remains unidentified. Quantitative 5'-RACE with molecular barcodes generated TCR beta libraries. TCRdb used MiXCR to reprocess the 5' RACE reads, holding one entry per CDR3 protein. In the table there are around 300,000 distinct CDR3 sequences, less than 25% of which are singletons. Trimming removed 9 bases from V and 7 bases from J; junction bases left unmatched: 7. This CDR3 contains 13 residues. Per the germline V gene, CDR1 is MNHNS and CDR2 is SASEGT. The source is a female donor with ankylosing spondylitis or in good health (not recorded which). The sequencing input was blood, either unsorted or a sorted T cell fraction (not recorded which). The chain couples TRBV6-1 to TRBJ1-5; 9 positions agree with TRBD1. The CDR3 DNA is TGTGCCAGTTACAGGGGGCGAGGGCAGCCCCAGCATTTT. This translates into CASYRGRGQPQHF.